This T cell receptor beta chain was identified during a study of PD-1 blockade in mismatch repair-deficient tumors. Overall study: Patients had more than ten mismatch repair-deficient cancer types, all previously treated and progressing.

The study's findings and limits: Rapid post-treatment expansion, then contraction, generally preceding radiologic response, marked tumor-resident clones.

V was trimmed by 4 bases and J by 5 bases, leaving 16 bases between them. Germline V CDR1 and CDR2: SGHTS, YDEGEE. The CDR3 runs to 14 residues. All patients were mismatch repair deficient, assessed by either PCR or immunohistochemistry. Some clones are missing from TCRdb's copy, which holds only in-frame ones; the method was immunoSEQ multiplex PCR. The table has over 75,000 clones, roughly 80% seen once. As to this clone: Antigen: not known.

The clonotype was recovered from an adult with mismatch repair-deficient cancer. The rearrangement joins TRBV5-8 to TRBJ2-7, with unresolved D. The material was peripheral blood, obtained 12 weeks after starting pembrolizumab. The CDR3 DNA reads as TGTGCCAGCAGCCCTCGGCGACATACCAACGAGCAGTACTTC. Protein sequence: CASSPRRHTNEQYF.